This T cell receptor beta chain derives from a study of blood T cell repertoires in COVID-19. Looking at the study overall: Donors in the United States, Italy and Spain gave samples during acute or convalescent COVID-19. The cDNA or gDNA used as material had been derived from T cells, B-cell-depleted T cells, or PBMCs.

Seattle participants joined during active infection and were tracked over time. Original analysis: Amplifying reference gene primers gave estimates of nucleated cell counts. Sequenced by immunoSEQ multiplex PCR; TCRdb stores in-frame clones only, minus some. V, J and clone size are those of that table, while D and trimming were read from the DNA. The sample yields approximately 51,000 clones, 87% seen once. The trim removed 4 bases at V and 5 bases at J, leaving 13 bases unmatched. The germline V gene encodes CDR1 SQVTM and CDR2 ANQGSEA. CDR3 length equals 16 residues. This chain links TRBV29-1 with TRBJ2-1; 8 bases are a match to TRBD2. The sequence came from a woman older than 75 with COVID-19, enrolled during active disease. The source material was peripheral blood. The CDR3 coding sequence is TGCAGCGTTGTTGGACTAGCCCTAATATCTCACAATGAGCAGTTCTTC. Amino acids: CSVVGLALISHNEQFF.